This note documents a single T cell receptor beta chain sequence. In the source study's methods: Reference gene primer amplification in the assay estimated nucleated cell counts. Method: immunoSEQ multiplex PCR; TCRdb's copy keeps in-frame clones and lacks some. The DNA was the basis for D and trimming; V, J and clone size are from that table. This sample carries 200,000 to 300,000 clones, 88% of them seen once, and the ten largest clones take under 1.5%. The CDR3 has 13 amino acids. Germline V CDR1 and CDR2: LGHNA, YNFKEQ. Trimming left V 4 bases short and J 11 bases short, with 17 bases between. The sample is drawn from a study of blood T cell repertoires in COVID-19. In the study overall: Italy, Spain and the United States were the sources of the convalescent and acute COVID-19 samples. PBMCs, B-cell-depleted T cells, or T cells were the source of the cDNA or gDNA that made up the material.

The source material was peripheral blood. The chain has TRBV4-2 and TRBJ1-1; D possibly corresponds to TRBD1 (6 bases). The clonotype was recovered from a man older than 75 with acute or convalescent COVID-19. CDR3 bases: TGTGCCAGCAGCCTAACAGGGACGGACAAGGCTTTCTTT. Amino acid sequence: CASSLTGTDKAFF.